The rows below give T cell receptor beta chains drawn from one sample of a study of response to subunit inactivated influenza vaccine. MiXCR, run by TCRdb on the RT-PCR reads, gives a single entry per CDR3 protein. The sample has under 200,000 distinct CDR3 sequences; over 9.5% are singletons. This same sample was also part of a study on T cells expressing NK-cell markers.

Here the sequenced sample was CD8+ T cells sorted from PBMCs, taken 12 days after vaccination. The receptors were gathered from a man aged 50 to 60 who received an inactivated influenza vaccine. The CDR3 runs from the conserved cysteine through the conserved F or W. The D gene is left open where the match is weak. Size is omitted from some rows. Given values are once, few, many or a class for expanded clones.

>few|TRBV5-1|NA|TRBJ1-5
TGCGCCAGCAGCTGGGGAGTTGGGGGATTGAGGCAGCCCCAGCATTTT
CASSWGVGGLRQPQHF
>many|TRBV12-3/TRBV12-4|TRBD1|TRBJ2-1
TGTGCCAGCAGTTCAGGGGGCCCGAGCTCCTACAATGAGCAGTTCTTC
CASSSGGPSSYNEQFF
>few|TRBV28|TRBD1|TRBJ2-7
TGTGCCAGCAGACTAGTACAGGGGTCGGTGTCCGAGCAGTACTTC
CASRLVQGSVSEQYF
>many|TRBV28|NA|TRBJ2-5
TGTGCCAGCAGTTTGCCAGCGGACCAAGAGACCCAGTACTTC
CASSLPADQETQYF
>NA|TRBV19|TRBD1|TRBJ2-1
TGTGCCAGTAACAGGGGGCTCTTGGACAATGAGCAGTTCTTC
CASNRGLLDNEQFF
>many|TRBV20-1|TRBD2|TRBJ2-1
TGCAGTGCTAGAGAAGTAGCGGGAGACTCCTACAATGAGCAGTTCTTC
CSAREVAGDSYNEQFF
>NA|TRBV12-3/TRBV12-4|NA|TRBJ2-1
TGTGCCAGCAGTTTTTCCTACACTGAGCAGTTCTTC
CASSFSYTEQFF
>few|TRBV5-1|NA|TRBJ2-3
TGCGCCAGCAGCGAGATCGTCCCTGGCACAGATACGCAGTATTTT
CASSEIVPGTDTQYF
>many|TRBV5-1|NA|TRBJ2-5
TGCGCCAGCAGCGATTTAGGGGGAGGGGAGACCCAGTACTTC
CASSDLGGGETQYF
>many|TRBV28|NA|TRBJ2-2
TGTGCCAGCAGTTTAATCTCGGGCGTGAACACCGGGGAGCTGTTTTTT
CASSLISGVNTGELFF
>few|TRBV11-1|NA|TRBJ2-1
TGTGCCAGCAGCTTAGTGGGGGGACGGTGGGGCCACGAGTCCTACAATGAGCAGTTCTTC
CASSLVGGRWGHESYNEQFF
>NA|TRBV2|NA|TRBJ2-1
TGTGCCAGCAGTGCGGCGCTGAGCTCCTACAATGAGCAGTTCTTC
CASSAALSSYNEQFF
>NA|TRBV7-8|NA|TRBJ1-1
TGTGCCAGCAGCGAGGACAGATTCTTGAACACTGAAGCTTTCTTT
CASSEDRFLNTEAFF
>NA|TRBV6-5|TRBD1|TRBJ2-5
TGTGCCAGCAGTTACCCAAGGGGACAGGGAGACCAAGAGACCCAGTACTTC
CASSYPRGQGDQETQYF
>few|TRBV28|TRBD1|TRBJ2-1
TGTGCCAGTGTCAGGACAGGCTCCTACAATGAGCAGTTCTTC
CASVRTGSYNEQFF
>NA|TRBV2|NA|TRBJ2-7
TGTGCCAGCTTCGGGGGGCTTCTAGACGAGCAGTACTTC
CASFGGLLDEQYF
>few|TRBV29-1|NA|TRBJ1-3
TGCAGCGCAGGGACTGGAAACACCATATATTTT
CSAGTGNTIYF
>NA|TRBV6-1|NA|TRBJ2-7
TGTGCCAGCAGTGAAGAAAACTCGCCCATCTACGAGCAGTACTTC
CASSEENSPIYEQYF
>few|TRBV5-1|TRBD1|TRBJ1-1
TGCGCCAGCAGCCTCTCAGGGGGTACTGAAGCTTTCTTT
CASSLSGGTEAFF
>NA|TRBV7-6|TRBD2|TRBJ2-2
TGTGCCAGCAGCTTAGGGGGCGGGAGTCGTACCGGGGAGCTGTTTTTT
CASSLGGGSRTGELFF
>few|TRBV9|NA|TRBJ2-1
TGTGCCAGCAGCGTAGAGGGACTGAACTACAATGAGCAGTTCTTC
CASSVEGLNYNEQFF
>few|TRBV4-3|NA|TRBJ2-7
TGCGCCAGCAGCCAAGACCTGCAGGGATTTACCCTCTACGAGCAGTACTTC
CASSQDLQGFTLYEQYF
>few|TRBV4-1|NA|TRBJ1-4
TGCGCCAGCAGCTGGGCCTTTAATGAAAAACTGTTTTTT
CASSWAFNEKLFF
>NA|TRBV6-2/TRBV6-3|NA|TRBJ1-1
TGTGCCAGCAGTTACCTCAGGGCGCCGAGCACTGAAGCTTTCTTT
CASSYLRAPSTEAFF
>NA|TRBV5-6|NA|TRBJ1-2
TGTGCCAGCAGCGCCCGGACACCCGATGGCTACACCTTC
CASSARTPDGYTF
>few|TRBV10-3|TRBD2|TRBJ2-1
TGTGCCATCAGTGAGTCTGGACTAGCGGGAAGCGACAATGAGCAGTTCTTC
CAISESGLAGSDNEQFF